These 3 T cell receptor beta chains were sequenced from one sample in a study of control samples from healthy donors and cancer patients. Libraries were prepared by immunoSEQ multiplex PCR; TCRdb keeps only in-frame clonotypes and omits some of them. The data contain hundreds of thousands of clones, over 75% of them singletons. Source material: PBMCs. These TCRs come from a man aged 35 to 55 with head and neck cancer.

The chain combines TRBV6-1 with TRBJ2-7; D not certain. Germline lookup yields CDR1 MNHNS and CDR2 SASEGT. The CDR3 is made up of 14 amino acids. The V and J ends lost 0 bases and 3 bases respectively, with 9 bases between them. CDR3 nucleotides: TGTGCCAGCAGTGAAGCCTTCGACCGCTACGAGCAGTACTTC. Encoded protein: CASSEAFDRYEQYF.

The chain employs TRBV5-6 and TRBJ2-7, with D perhaps matching TRBD1 (5 bases). Germline V gene sequence: CDR1 SGHDT, CDR2 YYEEEE. This CDR3 is 12 amino acids long. The V end lost 2 bases, the J end lost 9 bases, and 12 bases lay between the germline ends. The CDR3, as DNA: TGTGCCAGCAGCTTAGTAAGTCAGGGGCAGTACTTC. It is translated as CASSLVSQGQYF. The complete variable domain, with remaining parts taken from reference TRBV5-6 and TRBJ2-7, reads DAGVTQSPTHLIKTRGQQVTLRCSPKSGHDTVSWYQQALGQGPQFIFQYYEEEERQRGNFPDRFSGHQFPNYSSELNVNALLLGDSALYLCASSLVSQGQYFGPGTRLTVT.

The chain uses TRBV12-5 and TRBJ2-3, with 8 nucleotides matching TRBD1. Germline V gives CDR1 LGHNT, CDR2 FRNRAP. The CDR3 runs 16 residues. V lost 0 bases to trimming and J lost 3 bases; unmatched junction nucleotides: 5. CDR3 sequence: CASGLVPGGGTDTQYF. CDR3 nucleotide sequence: TGTGCTAGTGGTTTGGTCCCAGGGGGCGGGACAGATACGCAGTATTTT.